One sample yielded the 7 T cell receptor beta chains listed below, sequenced in a study of response to subunit inactivated influenza vaccine. One entry per CDR3 protein results from TCRdb running MiXCR on the RT-PCR reads. The sample has more than 450,000 distinct CDR3 sequences; approximately 12% are singletons. This specimen consisted of PBMCs from blood, obtained on the day of vaccination. These receptors all stem from a man in his fifties who received an inactivated influenza vaccine.

In its sample, this clonotype was seen a few times. The J gene is TRBJ2-7, the V gene TRBV5-1, with TRBD2 identical over 7 bases. The CDR3 spans 16 residues. V lost 4 bases to trimming and J lost 2 bases; unmatched junction nucleotides: 12. From germline, CDR1 is SGHRS and CDR2 YFSETQ. CDR3 in amino acids: CASSPGSSGGPYEQYF. Written as DNA, the CDR3 is TGCGCCAGCAGCCCGGGGTCTAGCGGAGGACCCTACGAGCAGTACTTC.

This clonotype showed up just a few times. The rearrangement links TRBV29-1 to TRBJ1-2; D is possibly TRBD1 (6 bases). This CDR3 has 11 residues. Germline V gives CDR1 SQVTM, CDR2 ANQGSEA. Between the trimmed V and J ends, which lost 4 bases and 8 bases, there was a span of 11 bases. The CDR3 coding sequence is TGCAGCGTTGTAGCCGGGGGCGGCTACACCTTC. Residues: CSVVAGGGYTF.

This chain uses TRBV29-1 with TRBJ2-5, with 7 bases identical to TRBD1. Germline loops: CDR1 SQVTM, CDR2 ANQGSEA. The trim removed 7 bases at V and 7 bases at J, leaving 12 bases unmatched. The CDR3 contains 13 residues. CDR3 bases: TGCAGCGCCCGAGAGGGGGCGACCGGGACCCAGTACTTC. The encoded protein is CSAREGATGTQYF.

This clonotype was seen a few times. The gene calls are TRBV4-1 and TRBJ2-1, with TRBD2 identical over 9 bases. The CDR3 runs to 20 residues. CDR1 and CDR2 (germline): MGHRA, YSYEKL. V was pared by 4 bases and J by 7 bases, with 23 bases of the junction left unmatched. The CDR3 DNA sequence: TGCGCCAGCAGCCGAAGTTTGGCTGGGCTAGCGGGGAGCTGGGGGAATGAGCAGTTCTTC. Translating it yields CASSRSLAGLAGSWGNEQFF.

The V call is TRBV4-2, the J call TRBJ2-1; the D gene is possibly TRBD1 (6 bases). This CDR3 spans 14 amino acids. CDR1 is LGHNA and CDR2 is YNFKEQ in the germline V gene. V lost 0 bases and J 6 bases, leaving 9 bases between the germline ends. CDR3 loop: CASSQEVQGNEQFF. In nucleotides, the CDR3 is TGTGCCAGCAGCCAAGAGGTACAGGGCAATGAGCAGTTCTTC.

The chain couples TRBV15 to TRBJ2-3, with 12 bases identical to TRBD2. The CDR3 has 16 residues. Germline V gene sequence: CDR1 LNHNV, CDR2 YYDKDF (reference sequence). The V and J ends lost 3 bases and 2 bases, in that order; junction bases with no gene match: 3. For the CDR3, the DNA is TGTGCCACCAGCAGGGGACTAGCGGGTTCCACAGATACGCAGTATTTT. It yields the protein CATSRGLAGSTDTQYF.

The rearrangement links TRBV5-1 to TRBJ1-1; TRBD1 matches at 8 bases. The CDR3 spans 15 residues. Germline CDR1 SGHRS, CDR2 YFSETQ. V lost 4 bases, J lost 1 base, and 6 bases stayed unmatched. DNA for the CDR3: TGCGCCAGCAGCGCAAGGACAGGGCAGAACACTGAAGCTTTCTTT. It specifies CASSARTGQNTEAFF.